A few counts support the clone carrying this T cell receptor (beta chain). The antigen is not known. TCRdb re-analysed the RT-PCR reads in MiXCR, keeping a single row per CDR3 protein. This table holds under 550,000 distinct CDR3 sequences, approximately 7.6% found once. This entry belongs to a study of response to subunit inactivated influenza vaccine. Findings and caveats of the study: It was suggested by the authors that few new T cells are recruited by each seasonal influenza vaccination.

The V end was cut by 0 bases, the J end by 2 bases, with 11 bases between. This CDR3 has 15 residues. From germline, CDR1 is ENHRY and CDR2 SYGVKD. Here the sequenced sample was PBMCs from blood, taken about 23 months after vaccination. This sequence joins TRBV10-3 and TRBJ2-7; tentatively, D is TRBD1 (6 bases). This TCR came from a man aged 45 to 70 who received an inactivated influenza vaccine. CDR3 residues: CAISESGDKAYEQYF. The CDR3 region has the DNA TGTGCCATCAGTGAGTCGGGGGACAAGGCCTACGAGCAGTACTTC.